A selection of T cell receptor beta chains follows, all from one sample in a study of shared clonotypes between healthy human individuals. Clones were read by immunoSEQ multiplex PCR, and TCRdb kept only the in-frame ones, dropping some. The sample consists of some 1.4 million clones, approximately 96% of them appearing once. Sequencing was performed on naive CD4+ T cells sorted from blood. The receptor source for this set is a man aged 25 to 45 in good health. Each CDR3 is given with its conserved first and last residue. A D gene is named only where the DNA matches it firmly. A row's size may be missing; if present it is once, few, many or a size class.

cdr3_nt: TGTGCCAGCAGTTTAGCGGGCAGGGTAGGGGACTCTGGGGCCAACGTCCTGACTTTC
cdr3_aa: CASSLAGRVGDSGANVLTF
j_call: TRBJ2-6
d_call: -
clone_size: -
v_call: TRBV28

cdr3_nt: TGTGCCAGCAGTGGTTTGACATCCGAGCAGTACTTC
cdr3_aa: CASSGLTSEQYF
j_call: TRBJ2-7
d_call: -
clone_size: once
v_call: TRBV2

cdr3_nt: TGTGCCAGCAGTGAATTAGTAGCGGGAGCTAGTGAGCAGTTCTTC
cdr3_aa: CASSELVAGASEQFF
j_call: TRBJ2-1
d_call: TRBD2
clone_size: once
v_call: TRBV25-1

cdr3_nt: TGTGCCAGCAGTGTTTTGCGGGAGGTCTCCTACGAGCAGTACTTC
cdr3_aa: CASSVLREVSYEQYF
j_call: TRBJ2-7
d_call: TRBD2
clone_size: -
v_call: TRBV2

cdr3_nt: TGTGCCAGCGGACAGGGTTCTGGAAACACCATATATTTT
cdr3_aa: CASGQGSGNTIYF
j_call: TRBJ1-3
d_call: TRBD1
clone_size: -
v_call: TRBV19

cdr3_nt: TGTGCCAGTAGTGAACGACAGGGGGTGTACAATGAGCAGTTCTTC
cdr3_aa: CASSERQGVYNEQFF
j_call: TRBJ2-1
d_call: TRBD1
clone_size: -
v_call: TRBV19

cdr3_nt: TGTGCCAGCAGCGCGGACACCCAAGAGACCCAGTACTTC
cdr3_aa: CASSADTQETQYF
j_call: TRBJ2-5
d_call: -
clone_size: -
v_call: TRBV2

cdr3_nt: TGTGCCAGCGGGTACCGTGCAACTAATGAAAAACTGTTTTTT
cdr3_aa: CASGYRATNEKLFF
j_call: TRBJ1-4
d_call: -
clone_size: -
v_call: TRBV2

cdr3_nt: TGTGCCAGCAGTTCCCCAGCAGGGGGCCCTAGCTCTGGGGCCAACGTCCTGACTTTC
cdr3_aa: CASSSPAGGPSSGANVLTF
j_call: TRBJ2-6
d_call: TRBD1
clone_size: -
v_call: TRBV28

cdr3_nt: TGTGCCAGCAGTGAAGCTCGGGGGGTGACAACCGGCTACACCTTC
cdr3_aa: CASSEARGVTTGYTF
j_call: TRBJ1-2
d_call: -
clone_size: -
v_call: TRBV2

cdr3_nt: TGTGCCAGCAGTGAACCTCGGACTAGCCGGGAGCAGTTCTTC
cdr3_aa: CASSEPRTSREQFF
j_call: TRBJ2-1
d_call: TRBD2
clone_size: -
v_call: TRBV25-1